Listed here is a single T cell receptor beta chain. No antigen is known for it. Since no conserved phenylalanine or tryptophan closes the CDR3, a read error is the likely cause. Isolated RNA was reverse transcribed into cDNA used as the sequencing template. Using immunoSEQ multiplex PCR, the repertoire was profiled, and TCRdb retains in-frame clones only, with some absent. The table includes approximately 99,000 clones, 58% detected once. This entry comes from a study of CD8+ T cells in alopecia areata. Whole-study results and caveats: Especially in alopecia totalis/universalis, lesional scalp showed greater clonality than normal scalp did.

V was clipped by 5 bases and J by 8 bases, with 16 bases between them. The CDR3 totals 13 residues. In germline, CDR1 is SGDLS, CDR2 YYNGEE. Sequencing was carried out using NKG2D-low CD8+ T cells sorted from blood. The clonotype originates from a human donor with alopecia areata. The chain carries TRBV9 and TRBJ1-1; D remains ambiguous. As DNA, the CDR3 is TGTGCCAGCAGTAGTACTTCCAGGCAAGAAGCTTTCCTT. Translating gives CASSSTSRQEAFL.